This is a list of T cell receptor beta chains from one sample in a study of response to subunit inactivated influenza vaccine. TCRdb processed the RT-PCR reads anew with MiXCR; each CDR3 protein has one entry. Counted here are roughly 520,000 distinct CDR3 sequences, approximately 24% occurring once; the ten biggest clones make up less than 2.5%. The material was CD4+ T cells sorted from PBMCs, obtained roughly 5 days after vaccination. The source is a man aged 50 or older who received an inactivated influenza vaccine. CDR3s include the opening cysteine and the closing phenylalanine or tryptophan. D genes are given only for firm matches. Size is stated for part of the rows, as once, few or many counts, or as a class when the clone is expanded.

cdr3_nt: TGCGCCAGCAGCTTGTCTTCTAGCGAGGATACGCAGTATTTT
cdr3_aa: CASSLSSSEDTQYF
j_call: TRBJ2-3
clone_size: few
v_call: TRBV5-1
d_call: .

cdr3_nt: TGTGCCAGCAGCTCCTACGAGGGCATTCAGTACTTC
cdr3_aa: CASSSYEGIQYF
j_call: TRBJ2-4
clone_size: few
v_call: TRBV6-5
d_call: .

cdr3_nt: TGTGCCAGCAGCATATCCGGGACGGTTGGCTACAATGAGCAGTTCTTC
cdr3_aa: CASSISGTVGYNEQFF
j_call: TRBJ2-1
clone_size: few
v_call: TRBV6-1
d_call: .

cdr3_nt: TGCGCCAGCAGCCCGAACATCGGAGAGACCCAGTACTTC
cdr3_aa: CASSPNIGETQYF
j_call: TRBJ2-5
clone_size: few
v_call: TRBV4-3
d_call: .

cdr3_nt: TGTGCCAGCAGCCCCCGGACAGGGAGCTACAATGAGCAGTTCTTC
cdr3_aa: CASSPRTGSYNEQFF
j_call: TRBJ2-1
clone_size: few
v_call: TRBV9
d_call: TRBD1

cdr3_nt: TGTGCCAGCAGCTTAACGCCGGCGGTGAACACTGAAGCTTTCTTT
cdr3_aa: CASSLTPAVNTEAFF
j_call: TRBJ1-1
clone_size: few
v_call: TRBV7-3
d_call: .

cdr3_nt: TGTGCCAGCAGCCGGGGGAACAATGAGCAGTTCTTC
cdr3_aa: CASSRGNNEQFF
j_call: TRBJ2-1
clone_size: few
v_call: TRBV7-2
d_call: .

cdr3_nt: TGTGCCAGCAGTTACGGGGCGGGGAGGGGAAACATAATGAACACTGAAGCTTTCTTT
cdr3_aa: CASSYGAGRGNIMNTEAFF
j_call: TRBJ1-1
clone_size: few
v_call: TRBV6-5
d_call: .

cdr3_nt: TGTGCCAGCAGCCAAATAGCGGGAAGGTCCTACGAGCAGTACTTC
cdr3_aa: CASSQIAGRSYEQYF
j_call: TRBJ2-7
clone_size: once
v_call: TRBV7-9
d_call: TRBD2

cdr3_nt: TGCGCCAGCAGCCAAGATGCGGGGCTCGCTGAGCAGTTCTTC
cdr3_aa: CASSQDAGLAEQFF
j_call: TRBJ2-1
clone_size: .
v_call: TRBV4-3
d_call: .

cdr3_nt: TGCAGTGCTAGCGACTCCGGATTACACGAGCAGTACTTC
cdr3_aa: CSASDSGLHEQYF
j_call: TRBJ2-7
clone_size: .
v_call: TRBV20-1
d_call: .

cdr3_nt: TGCAGCGTTGAAGATCTTGGCGATACGCAGTATTTT
cdr3_aa: CSVEDLGDTQYF
j_call: TRBJ2-3
clone_size: few
v_call: TRBV29-1
d_call: .

cdr3_nt: TGCGCCAGCAGCTTGAGCAGGGGTACGAATGAGCAGTTCTTC
cdr3_aa: CASSLSRGTNEQFF
j_call: TRBJ2-1
clone_size: few
v_call: TRBV5-1
d_call: .

cdr3_nt: TGTGCCATCGACAGGGGACCCTCTGGAAACACCATATATTTT
cdr3_aa: CAIDRGPSGNTIYF
j_call: TRBJ1-3
clone_size: few
v_call: TRBV10-3
d_call: TRBD1

cdr3_nt: TGCAGTGCTAGGGTAGGGGCAGCCCTAAGGCAGCCCCAGCATTTT
cdr3_aa: CSARVGAALRQPQHF
j_call: TRBJ1-5
clone_size: many
v_call: TRBV20-1
d_call: .

cdr3_nt: TGTGCCATCAGTGAGCCGTCGACAGGGCTCCAAGAGACCCAGTACTTC
cdr3_aa: CAISEPSTGLQETQYF
j_call: TRBJ2-5
clone_size: .
v_call: TRBV10-3
d_call: TRBD1